These 4 T cell receptor beta chains came from one sample sequenced in a study of shared clonotypes between healthy human individuals. Some clones are missing from TCRdb's copy, which holds only in-frame ones; the method was immunoSEQ multiplex PCR. Here the sample spans a few million clones, around nine tenths being singletons. Sequenced input: naive CD4+ T cells sorted from blood. Subset denoted: CD45RA+ positively selected. The receptors were gathered from a man in his late teens or twenties in good health.

The gene calls are TRBV10-3 and TRBJ2-5, with TRBD2 matching over 16 bases. The ends lost 6 bases at V and 4 bases at J; junction bases unmatched: 2. Germline loops: CDR1 ENHRY, CDR2 SYGVKD. This CDR3 has 15 residues. CDR3 sequence reads: CAIRGLAGGPETQYF. In DNA form, the CDR3 reads TGTGCCATCAGGGGACTAGCGGGAGGGCCAGAGACCCAGTACTTC.

The chain is built from TRBV5-1 and TRBJ1-3, with D possibly being TRBD1 (5 bases). Trimming stripped 4 bases from V and 2 bases from J, with 13 bases between. Germline-derived CDR1 and CDR2 are SGHRS and YFSETQ. The CDR3 has 15 amino acids. DNA for the CDR3: TGCGCCAGCAGCCAGACAACAGGCGCTGGAAACACCATATATTTT. Translated: CASSQTTGAGNTIYF. Full variable domain (outside the CDR3, taken from reference TRBV5-1 and TRBJ1-3): KAGVTQTPRYLIKTRGQQVTLSCSPISGHRSVSWYQQTPGQGLQFLFEYFSETQRNKGNFPGRFSGRQFSNSRSEMNVSTLELGDSALYLCASSQTTGAGNTIYFGEGSWLTVV.

This chain uses TRBV5-1 with TRBJ2-2, with 9 nucleotides matching TRBD1. The V segment lost 5 bases and the J segment 4 bases; nucleotides outside the gene matches: 9. CDR1 and CDR2 from the germline V gene are SGHRS and YFSETQ. There are 16 residues in the CDR3. In nucleotides, the CDR3 is TGCGCCAGCAGTTGGCAGGGACAGGGTATCACCGGGGAGCTGTTTTTT. Its protein is CASSWQGQGITGELFF.

The V and J genes are TRBV30 and TRBJ2-3, with TRBD2 matching over 13 bases. The CDR3 spans 16 residues. V trimming: 0 bases; J trimming: 6 bases; junction bases outside the gene matches: 6. Germline-derived CDR1 and CDR2 are GTSNPN and SVGIG (reference sequence). This chain's CDR3 is CAWSVQLAGGRDTQYF. Here the CDR3 DNA reads TGTGCCTGGAGTGTACAACTAGCGGGGGGGAGGGATACGCAGTATTTT.